This TCR beta chain was sequenced during a study of blood T cell repertoires in COVID-19. About the research overall: COVID-19 samples from acute and convalescent phases originated in the United States, Italy and Spain. Nucleic acid was either cDNA or gDNA, and it came from T cells, B-cell-depleted T cells, or PBMCs.

The V segment lost 0 bases and the J segment 2 bases; nucleotides outside the gene matches: 22. CDR3 length: 21 amino acids. Germline V gene data show CDR1 as MRHNA and CDR2 as SNTAGT. The table came from immunoSEQ multiplex PCR; TCRdb's copy has only in-frame clones and leaves some out. The sample consists of roughly 1,300 clones, about 94% of them appearing once. V is TRBV6-4 and J is TRBJ2-7; TRBD1 matches 7 bases. This receptor was taken from a human donor in a cohort sampled during active COVID-19. Sequencing was performed on peripheral blood. The chain's CDR3 is CASSDSMWTGPSSKTPYEQYF. CDR3 nucleotide sequence: TGTGCCAGCAGTGACTCGATGTGGACAGGACCCTCTAGCAAAACACCCTACGAGCAGTACTTC.